The present TCR beta chain was sequenced within a study of blood T cell repertoires in COVID-19. Whole-study context: Both acute and convalescent COVID-19 samples were obtained from the United States, Italy and Spain.

Original processing methods: How many nucleated cells were present was estimated from reference gene primer amplification. The repertoire was sequenced with immunoSEQ multiplex PCR; TCRdb's copy has only in-frame clones and lacks some. V, J and clone size were drawn from that table, and D and trimming were deduced from the DNA. The repertoire consists of 200,000 to 250,000 clones, with 81% occurring once and the leading ten covering about 10%. Study members were between 18 and 89 years old and lived in about two dozen US regions. Either two negative PCRs, clearance, or symptom resolution qualified Cohort 3 donors as recovered. The CDR3 sequence is 16 residues long. V was trimmed by 2 bases and J by 5 bases, leaving 19 bases between them. Per the germline V gene, CDR1 is SGHRS and CDR2 is YFSETQ.

This sequence originates from a man between 40 and 49 years old who had recovered from COVID-19. This sequence joins TRBV5-1 and TRBJ1-2, with D possibly matching TRBD1 (6 bases). Sample: PBMCs or T cells enriched from blood (not recorded which). This CDR3 reads CASSLLTGTTGYGYTF. The DNA of the CDR3 is TGCGCCAGCAGCTTACTCACCGGGACAACGGGTTATGGCTACACCTTC.